The 15 T cell receptor beta chains listed next were all sequenced from one sample in a study of cytomegalovirus exposure and HLA in healthy donors. The PCR used 60 Vbeta and 13 Jbeta primers. The assay was immunoSEQ multiplex PCR, and TCRdb's table has in-frame clones only and misses some. The sample contains some 110,000 clones, about four fifths of which appear only once. Input material: PBMCs. Source of these receptors: a woman between 18 and 29 years old in good health and CMV-seronegative.

This clone was recorded a few times. The gene calls are TRBV6-6 and TRBJ1-4, with no clear D. Trimming pared 4 bases from V and 8 bases from J, leaving 8 bases between. From germline, CDR1 is MNHNY and CDR2 SVGAGI (reference sequence). This CDR3 region has 12 residues. CDR3 coding DNA: TGTGCCAGCAGTTCCTACGGGGAAAAACTGTTTTTT. It specifies CASSSYGEKLFF.

CDR3 region: CASRGQGNGYTF. The CDR3, as DNA: TGCGCCAGCAGGGGACAGGGGAATGGCTACACCTTC. The chain carries TRBV4-1 and TRBJ1-2; 10 bases align to TRBD1. This CDR3 region has 12 residues. V was clipped by 6 bases and J by 6 bases; unmatched bases: 1. CDR1 is MGHRA and CDR2 is YSYEKL in the germline V gene.

In its sample, this clone ranks as medium-sized. This chain joins TRBV6-4 and TRBJ2-3, with D perhaps matching TRBD2 (7 bases). Germline CDR1 reads MRHNA; CDR2 reads SNTAGT. V lost 0 bases to trimming and J lost 2 bases, with 12 bases between them. The CDR3 is made up of 16 amino acids. This chain's CDR3 is CASSDSAGAITDTQYF. The CDR3 bases are TGTGCCAGCAGTGACTCCGCGGGGGCCATCACAGATACGCAGTATTTT.

The chain carries TRBV6-1 and TRBJ2-7; 8 bases map to TRBD2. Germline CDR1 is MNHNS and CDR2 is SASEGT. This CDR3 region has 14 residues. With V trimmed by 8 bases and J by 1 base, 7 bases remained unmatched. In DNA, the CDR3 is TGTGCCAGCGGGACTAGGGCAGAATCCTACGAGCAGTACTTC. This encodes CASGTRAESYEQYF.

The V call is TRBV2, the J call TRBJ1-2; D is perhaps TRBD1 (5 bases). CDR1 and CDR2 (germline): SNHLY, FYNNEI. V lost 6 bases and J lost 1, with 6 bases in between. This CDR3 spans 12 amino acids. The CDR3 loop is CASRTDNYGYTF. DNA of the CDR3: TGTGCCAGCAGGACAGATAACTATGGCTACACCTTC.

The chain carries TRBV19 and TRBJ2-7, with TRBD2 as a possible D gene (7 bases). Germline CDR1 is LNHDA and CDR2 is SQIVND (reference sequence). The CDR3 covers 14 residues. V lost 5 bases and J 6 bases, leaving 17 bases between the germline ends. This chain's CDR3 is CASSPDRGASEQYF. DNA for the CDR3: TGTGCCAGTAGTCCCGATCGGGGGGCATCCGAGCAGTACTTC. The whole variable domain, filled in from reference TRBV19 and TRBJ2-7, reads DGGITQSPKYLFRKEGQNVTLSCEQNLNHDAMYWYRQDPGQGLRLIYYSQIVNDFQKGDIAEGYSVSREKKESFPLTVTSAQKNPTAFYLCASSPDRGASEQYFGPGTRLTVT.

The genes are TRBV28 and TRBJ2-7, with 7 bases aligning to TRBD1. V lost 11 bases and J lost 9; bases outside the gene matches: 13. This CDR3 is built from 12 residues. CDR1 is MDHEN, CDR2 SYDVKM, per germline. The CDR3 nucleotides read TGTGCCTCCGGGGCAGGGGGTCCTGTGCAGTACTTC. Protein product: CASGAGGPVQYF.

The chain uses TRBV2 and TRBJ1-1; 9 bases are shared with TRBD1. The CDR3 loop spans 15 amino acids. The ends lost 6 bases at V and 0 bases at J; junction bases unmatched: 5. Germline V gives CDR1 SNHLY, CDR2 FYNNEI. The CDR3 is CASRRTGAMNTEAFF. The CDR3 DNA is TGTGCCAGCAGAAGGACAGGGGCCATGAACACTGAAGCTTTCTTT.

V is TRBV5-1 and J is TRBJ2-5, with 10 positions matching TRBD1. CDR1 and CDR2 from the germline V gene are SGHRS and YFSETQ. The CDR3 extends over 15 amino acids. Unmatched junction bases numbered 4, after V lost 4 bases and J lost 1 base. The CDR3 here is CASSVTGGGQETQYF. CDR3 nucleotide sequence: TGCGCCAGCAGCGTGACAGGGGGCGGCCAAGAGACCCAGTACTTC.

This clone has a handful of counts. The chain joins TRBV7-9 to TRBJ2-3; D possibly corresponds to TRBD2 (6 bases). The germline V and J ends were trimmed by 5 bases and 5 bases, with 14 bases remaining between them. The CDR3 runs to 14 residues. CDR1 and CDR2 from the germline V gene are SEHNR and FQNEAQ (reference sequence). CDR3 bases: TGTGCCAGCAGCCCATACTTGGGGGGAGATACGCAGTATTTT. Its protein is CASSPYLGGDTQYF. The whole variable domain, remainder taken from reference TRBV7-9 and TRBJ2-3, is DTGVSQNPRHKITKRGQNVTFRCDPISEHNRLYWYRQTLGQGPEFLTYFQNEAQLEKSRLLSDRFSAERPKGSFSTLEIQRTEQGDSAMYLCASSPYLGGDTQYFGPGTRLTVL.

This clone came up a few times. The J gene is TRBJ1-3, the V gene TRBV15; tentatively, D is TRBD1 (5 bases). CDR1 is LNHNV, CDR2 YYDKDF, per germline (reference sequence). V shed 1 base and J shed 0 bases, with 10 bases lying between them. CDR3 size: 16 residues. CDR3 sequence (DNA): TGTGCCACCAGCAGAGTTGACAGTAGCTCTGGAAACACCATATATTTT. Residues: CATSRVDSSSGNTIYF.

This clone was seen more than once but under ten times. The chain joins TRBV4-1 to TRBJ1-1; TRBD1 is a possible D gene (5 bases). The V and J ends lost 6 bases and 7 bases respectively, with 18 bases between them. This CDR3 spans 14 amino acids. CDR1 is MGHRA and CDR2 is YSYEKL in the germline V gene. The CDR3 DNA follows: TGCGCCAGCAGTGGACGGGCCGGGGGGGATGAAGCTTTCTTT. This encodes CASSGRAGGDEAFF.

V usage is TRBV2 and J usage is TRBJ1-6; weak D call: TRBD1 (5 bases). Germline CDR1 is SNHLY and CDR2 is FYNNEI. V lost 7 bases and J lost 2, with 9 bases in between. The CDR3 sequence is 14 residues long. The CDR3 DNA is TGTGCCAGCATGGGGGAGGCCTATAATTCACCCCTCCACTTT. It translates to CASMGEAYNSPLHF.

V usage is TRBV9 and J usage is TRBJ2-5; tentatively, D is TRBD2 (5 bases). V lost 0 bases to trimming and J lost 5 bases, with 11 bases between them. Germline V gene data show CDR1 as SGDLS and CDR2 as YYNGEE. The CDR3 covers 14 residues. The DNA for the CDR3 is TGTGCCAGCAGCGTAGAGGGCCGCGGGGAGACCCAGTACTTC. Its protein is CASSVEGRGETQYF.

The V gene is TRBV28, the J gene TRBJ2-7; D unclear. CDR1 MDHEN and CDR2 SYDVKM come from the germline V gene. Trimming took 5 bases from V and 6 from J, leaving 17 bases between them. The CDR3 has 14 amino acids. The CDR3 here is CASSKHSTSGEQYF. In DNA form, the CDR3 reads TGTGCCAGCAGTAAGCACAGTACCTCCGGCGAGCAGTACTTC. The variable domain in full, with the rest retrieved from reference TRBV28 and TRBJ2-7, is DVKVTQSSRYLVKRTGEKVFLECVQDMDHENMFWYRQDPGLGLRLIYFSYDVKMKEKGDIPEGYSVSREKKERFSLILESASTNQTSMYLCASSKHSTSGEQYFGPGTRLTVT.